This TCR beta chain appears in the sequencing data of a study of cytomegalovirus exposure and HLA in healthy donors. Study-wide results and caveats: Cytomegalovirus-associated status was assigned to more than 150 TCR beta chains. Equally common other TCR beta chains were less clonally expanded than HLA-associated ones, a later analysis found.

The donors, nominally healthy at sampling, likely had unrecorded immune exposures. This clone has just one count. Its target is unknown. Use of 60 Vbeta and 13 Jbeta primers characterized the PCR. Profiled with immunoSEQ multiplex PCR; TCRdb holds only in-frame clones, not every one. The data hold 160,000 or so clones, with roughly four fifths observed a single time. Germline assignment: CDR1 MDHEN and CDR2 SYDVKM. V lost 6 bases to trimming and J lost 4 bases, with 6 bases between them. The CDR3 covers 11 residues. The source is a man in his forties in good health and CMV-seronegative. Sequencing was done on a sample of PBMCs. The chain couples TRBV28 to TRBJ1-2, with D hard to call. Written as DNA, the CDR3 is TGTGCCAGCAGCTCTATCTATGGCTACACCTTC. It specifies CASSSIYGYTF.